The present T cell receptor beta chain was sequenced within a study of cytomegalovirus exposure and HLA in healthy donors. Regarding the study as a whole: As was reported, the classifier diagnosed cytomegalovirus status with high specificity and sensitivity.

On this clone: Antigen unknown.

Germline V lookup: CDR1 MNHNS, CDR2 SASEGT. The CDR3 is made up of 15 amino acids. V was pared by 5 bases and J by 0 bases, with 3 bases of the junction left unmatched. Libraries were prepared by immunoSEQ multiplex PCR; TCRdb keeps only in-frame clonotypes and omits some of them. The sample includes some 140,000 clones, about 83% of them seen just once. The chain recombines TRBV6-1 with TRBJ2-7, with 11 bases matching TRBD2. The sequenced material came from PBMCs. The TCR sequence derives from a woman younger than 45 in good health and CMV-seronegative. CDR3 protein: CASSWTSGSSYEQYF. As DNA, the CDR3 is TGTGCCAGCAGTTGGACTAGCGGGTCCTCCTACGAGCAGTACTTC.